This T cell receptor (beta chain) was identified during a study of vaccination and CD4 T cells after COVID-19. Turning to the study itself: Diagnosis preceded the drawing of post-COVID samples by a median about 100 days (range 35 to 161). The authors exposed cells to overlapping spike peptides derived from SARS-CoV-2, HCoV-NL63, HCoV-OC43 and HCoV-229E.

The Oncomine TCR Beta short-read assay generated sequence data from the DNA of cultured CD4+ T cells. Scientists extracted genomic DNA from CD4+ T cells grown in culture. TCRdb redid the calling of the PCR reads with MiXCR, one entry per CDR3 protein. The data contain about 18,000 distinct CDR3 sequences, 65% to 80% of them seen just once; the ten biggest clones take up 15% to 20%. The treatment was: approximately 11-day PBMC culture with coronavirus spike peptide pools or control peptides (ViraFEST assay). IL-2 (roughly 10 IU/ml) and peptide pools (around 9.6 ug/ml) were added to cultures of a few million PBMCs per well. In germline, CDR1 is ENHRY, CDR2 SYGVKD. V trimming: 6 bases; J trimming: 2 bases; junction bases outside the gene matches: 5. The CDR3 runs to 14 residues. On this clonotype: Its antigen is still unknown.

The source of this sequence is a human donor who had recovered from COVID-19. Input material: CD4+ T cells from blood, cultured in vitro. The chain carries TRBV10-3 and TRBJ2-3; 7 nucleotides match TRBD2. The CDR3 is CAIRGGTYTDTQYF. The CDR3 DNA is TGTGCCATCAGGGGGGGGACTTACACAGATACGCAGTATTTT.